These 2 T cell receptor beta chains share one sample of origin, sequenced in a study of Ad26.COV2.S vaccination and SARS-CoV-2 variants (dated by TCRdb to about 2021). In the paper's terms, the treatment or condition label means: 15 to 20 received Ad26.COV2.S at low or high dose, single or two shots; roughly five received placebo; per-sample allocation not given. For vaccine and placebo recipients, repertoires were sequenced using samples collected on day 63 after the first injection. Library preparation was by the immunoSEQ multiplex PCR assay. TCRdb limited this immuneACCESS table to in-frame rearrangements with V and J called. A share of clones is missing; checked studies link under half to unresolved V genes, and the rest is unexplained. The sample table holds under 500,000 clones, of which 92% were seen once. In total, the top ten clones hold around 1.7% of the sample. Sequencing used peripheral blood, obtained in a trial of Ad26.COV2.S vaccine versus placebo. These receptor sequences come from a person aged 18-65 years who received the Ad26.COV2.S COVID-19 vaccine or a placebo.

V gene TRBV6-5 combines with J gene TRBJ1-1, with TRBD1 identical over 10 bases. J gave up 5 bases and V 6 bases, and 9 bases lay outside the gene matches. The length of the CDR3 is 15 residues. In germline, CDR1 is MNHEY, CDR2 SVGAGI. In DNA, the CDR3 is TGTGCCAGCAGAACTAGACAGGGGGCAAGGACTGAAGCTTTCTTT. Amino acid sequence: CASRTRQGARTEAFF.

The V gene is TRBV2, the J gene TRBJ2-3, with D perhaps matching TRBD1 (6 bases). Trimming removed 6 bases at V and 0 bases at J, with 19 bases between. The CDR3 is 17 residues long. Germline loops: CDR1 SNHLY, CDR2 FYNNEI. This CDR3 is CASRPFQGTKSTDTQYF. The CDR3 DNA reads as TGTGCCAGCAGGCCCTTTCAGGGGACCAAAAGCACAGATACGCAGTATTTT.